Listed below are T cell receptor beta chains from one sample, sequenced in a study of response to subunit inactivated influenza vaccine. MiXCR, run by TCRdb on the RT-PCR reads, gives a single entry per CDR3 protein. The table lists 450,000 to 600,000 distinct CDR3 sequences, about 15% of them singletons. Sequencing used CD4+ T cells sorted from PBMCs, obtained approximately 25 months after vaccination. The receptors derive from a man in his fifties or sixties who received an inactivated influenza vaccine. Each CDR3 is given with its conserved first and last residue. D genes are given only for firm matches. The size of a clone is reported for some rows only, either as once, few or many, or as a class for expanded clones.

v_call	d_call	clone_size	j_call	cdr3_nt	cdr3_aa
TRBV4-2	NA	NA	TRBJ1-1	TGTGCCAGCAGCCAAGAAGGGGACACTGAAGCTTTCTTT	CASSQEGDTEAFF
TRBV7-2	NA	NA	TRBJ1-1	TGTGCCAGCAGGCCTACAGGATACACTGAAGCTTTCTTT	CASRPTGYTEAFF
TRBV7-7	NA	once	TRBJ2-1	TGTGCCAGCAGCTTCATAGTCAACAATGAGCAGTTCTTC	CASSFIVNNEQFF
TRBV5-1	TRBD2	once	TRBJ2-5	TGCGCCACCAAGCGGGGGGACCAAGAGACCCAGTACTTC	CATKRGDQETQYF
TRBV5-1	TRBD1	NA	TRBJ2-2	TGCGCCAGCTCGGGACAGGGGTACACCGGGGAGCTGTTTTTT	CASSGQGYTGELFF
TRBV12-3/TRBV12-4	NA	few	TRBJ2-7	TGTGCCAGCAAGGTTGGAGGGATAACCAACGAGCAGTACTTC	CASKVGGITNEQYF
TRBV4-1	NA	few	TRBJ1-1	TGCGCCAGCAGCCAAGTAGTCTTGAACACTGAAGCTTTCTTT	CASSQVVLNTEAFF
TRBV28	NA	few	TRBJ2-7	TGTGCCAGCAGATCCGGGACCCGGGGTGTTGCATCCTACGAGCAGTACTTC	CASRSGTRGVASYEQYF
TRBV20-1	TRBD1	many	TRBJ1-2	TGCAGTGCTCTTGACAGGGTGAACTATGGCTACACCTTC	CSALDRVNYGYTF
TRBV6-2/TRBV6-3	NA	few	TRBJ2-7	TGTGCCAGCAGTAACATGGGGACTCCGCCGGAGGAGCAGTACTTC	CASSNMGTPPEEQYF
TRBV7-9	TRBD2	NA	TRBJ2-1	TGTGCCAGCAGCCCAGGCCGACTAGCGGGAGACTACAATGAGCAGTTCTTC	CASSPGRLAGDYNEQFF
TRBV12-3/TRBV12-4	NA	few	TRBJ2-1	TGTGCCAGCAGCCCAGGCAACCGGGACAACTCCTACAATGAGCAGTTCTTC	CASSPGNRDNSYNEQFF
TRBV5-1	NA	many	TRBJ2-2	TGCGCCAGCAGCTTTCCAGGGACACCCGGCGGGGAGCTGTTTTTT	CASSFPGTPGGELFF
TRBV29-1	NA	NA	TRBJ1-1	TGCAGCGTTAAAGGGGAGATGAACACTGAAGCTTTCTTT	CSVKGEMNTEAFF
TRBV7-2	TRBD2	NA	TRBJ2-3	TGTGCCAGCAGCTTAGCGCGGTCGGGGGGGCCTACAGATACGCAGTATTTT	CASSLARSGGPTDTQYF
TRBV7-3	NA	NA	TRBJ1-1	TGTGCCAGCAGCTTATCAACAGACACTGAAGCTTTCTTT	CASSLSTDTEAFF
TRBV18	TRBD1	few	TRBJ1-5	TGTGCCAGCTCATCGGGACAGGGGGCAGGTCAGCCCCAGCATTTT	CASSSGQGAGQPQHF
TRBV5-4	NA	NA	TRBJ2-3	TGTGCCAGCAGCTTGACCATTCGGACTATCCGCGGCACAGATACGCAGTATTTT	CASSLTIRTIRGTDTQYF
TRBV27	TRBD2	few	TRBJ2-1	TGTGCCAGCAGTCCCATCGGGACTAGCGGGAGCCTATACAATGAGCAGTTCTTC	CASSPIGTSGSLYNEQFF
TRBV28	TRBD2	NA	TRBJ2-7	TGTGCCAGCAGTTCGACTAGCTTTTACGAGCAGTACTTC	CASSSTSFYEQYF
TRBV12-3/TRBV12-4	TRBD1	many	TRBJ1-4	TGTGCCAGCAGAAGGGACAGCACAATTGAAAAACTGTTTTTT	CASRRDSTIEKLFF
TRBV29-1	TRBD2	NA	TRBJ2-7	TGCAGCGTTGGGGAGCGGGACCCTCTCGAGCAGTACTTC	CSVGERDPLEQYF
TRBV3-1	NA	many	TRBJ1-5	TGTGCCAGCAGCCCGACCGGGGGTGGTCAGCCCCAGCATTTT	CASSPTGGGQPQHF
TRBV28	TRBD2	NA	TRBJ2-2	TGTGCCAGCAGTCTGGGACTAGCGGGAGGGACGAACACCGGGGAGCTGTTTTTT	CASSLGLAGGTNTGELFF
TRBV4-2	TRBD1	few	TRBJ1-3	TGTGCCAGCAGCCAAGACAGGGGGCCTGGAAACACCATATATTTT	CASSQDRGPGNTIYF
TRBV7-2	TRBD1	few	TRBJ2-3	TGTGCCAGCAGCCCTACAGGGGGTAACACAGATACGCAGTATTTT	CASSPTGGNTDTQYF
TRBV24-1	TRBD2	NA	TRBJ2-7	TGTGCCACCAGTGATTCAGGCGGGGGGCCAAGCTCCTACGAGCAGTACTTC	CATSDSGGGPSSYEQYF
TRBV5-6	NA	NA	TRBJ1-1	TGTGCCAGCAGCCCCCGGTCTGGGGAGAGCACTGAAGCTTTCTTT	CASSPRSGESTEAFF